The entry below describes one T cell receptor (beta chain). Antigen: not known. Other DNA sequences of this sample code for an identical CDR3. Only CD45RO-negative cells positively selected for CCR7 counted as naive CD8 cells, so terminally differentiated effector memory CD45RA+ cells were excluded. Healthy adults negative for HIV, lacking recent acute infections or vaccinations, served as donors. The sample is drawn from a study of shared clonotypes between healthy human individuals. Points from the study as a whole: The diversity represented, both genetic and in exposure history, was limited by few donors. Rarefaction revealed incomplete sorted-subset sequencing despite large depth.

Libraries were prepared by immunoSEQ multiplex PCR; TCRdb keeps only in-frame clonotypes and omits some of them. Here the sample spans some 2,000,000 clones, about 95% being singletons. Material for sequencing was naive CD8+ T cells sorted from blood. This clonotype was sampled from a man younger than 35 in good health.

This CDR3 is CASSARLAGSSYNEQFF. In DNA, the CDR3 is TGTGCCAGCAGTGCTAGACTAGCGGGGAGCTCCTACAATGAGCAGTTCTTC. The chain combines TRBV6-1 with TRBJ2-1, with 11 bases identical to TRBD2. CDR3 length: 17 amino acids. V was clipped by 4 bases and J by 0 bases; unmatched bases: 5. Germline CDR1 reads MNHNS; CDR2 reads SASEGT.